This T cell receptor (beta chain) was documented in a study of blood T cell repertoires in COVID-19. Overall study context: The United States, Italy and Spain provided the acute and convalescent COVID-19 samples. The analysed material was cDNA or gDNA that came from T cells, B-cell-depleted T cells, or PBMCs.

CDR3 length: 16 amino acids. V shed 1 base and J shed 1 base, with 14 bases lying between them. CDR1 is SGHNT and CDR2 is YYREEE in the germline V gene (reference sequence). In the original workflow: Amplification of reference gene primers was used by the study to estimate nucleated cell counts. Sequencing was performed with immunoSEQ multiplex PCR; in TCRdb, only in-frame clones are kept and a portion is missing. V and J calls plus clone size are reproduced from that table; the DNA served to infer D and trimming. Of around 37,000 clones in the sample, about nine tenths were seen once. The sequence derives from a woman of 80 years or more with acute or convalescent COVID-19. The sample was peripheral blood. The chain uses TRBV5-4 and TRBJ2-5; D is unclear. CDR3: CASSLPGKSLQETQYF. CDR3 DNA sequence: TGTGCCAGCAGCTTGCCAGGCAAGAGCCTCCAAGAGACCCAGTACTTC. The whole variable domain, filled in from reference TRBV5-4 and TRBJ2-5, reads ETGVTQSPTHLIKTRGQQVTLRCSSQSGHNTVSWYQQALGQGPQFIFQYYREEENGRGNFPPRFSGLQFPNYSSELNVNALELDDSALYLCASSLPGKSLQETQYFGPGTRLLVL.